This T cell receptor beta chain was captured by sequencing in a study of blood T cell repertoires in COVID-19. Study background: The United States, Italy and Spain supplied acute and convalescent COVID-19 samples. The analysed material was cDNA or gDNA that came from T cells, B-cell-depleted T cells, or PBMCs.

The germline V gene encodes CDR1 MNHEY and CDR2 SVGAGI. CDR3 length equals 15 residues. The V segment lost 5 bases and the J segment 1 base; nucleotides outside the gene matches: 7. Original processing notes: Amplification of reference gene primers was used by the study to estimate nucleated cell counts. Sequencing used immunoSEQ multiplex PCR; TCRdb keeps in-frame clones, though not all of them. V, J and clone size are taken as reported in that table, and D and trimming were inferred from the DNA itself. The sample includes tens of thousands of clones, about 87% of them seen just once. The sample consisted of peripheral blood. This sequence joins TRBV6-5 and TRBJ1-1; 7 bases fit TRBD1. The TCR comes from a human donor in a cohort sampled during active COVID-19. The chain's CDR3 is CASSQEGASNTEAFF. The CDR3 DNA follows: TGTGCCAGCAGTCAGGAGGGGGCCTCGAACACTGAAGCTTTCTTT.